The next 10 T cell receptor beta chains were all read from a single sample in a study of blood T cells in healthy people across ages. A sample-barcoded 5' primer and a J-beta primer mix were used in a second PCR of roughly 7 to 11 cycles. A single record per CDR3 protein comes from TCRdb applying MiXCR to the 5' RACE reads. The sample carries about 1.4 million distinct CDR3 sequences, around 59% recorded once. The sample taken for sequencing was blood. The source of these receptors is a man in his late teens or twenties in good health.

This clonotype has a count of ten or more. The chain combines TRBV6-5 with TRBJ2-7; D gene unclear. Deletions cut 1 base from V and 5 bases from J, with 3 bases between. CDR1 MNHEY and CDR2 SVGAGI come from the germline V gene. This CDR3 region has 11 residues. The CDR3 protein is CASSYYHEQYF. In DNA, the CDR3 is TGTGCCAGCAGTTACTACCACGAGCAGTACTTC.

The V call is TRBV5-1, the J call TRBJ2-7, with 9 bases lining up with TRBD1. Germline loops: CDR1 SGHRS, CDR2 YFSETQ. This CDR3 is 18 amino acids long. The J segment lost 5 bases and the V segment lost 0 bases, leaving 15 bases of the junction unmatched. CDR3 bases: TGCGCCAGCAGCTTGGGACCCGGGACAGGGAGATTTTCCGACGAGCAGTACTTC. Translating it yields CASSLGPGTGRFSDEQYF.

This clonotype turned up a few times. The chain carries TRBV30 and TRBJ2-7; D is perhaps TRBD1 or TRBD2 (6 bases each). The CDR3 extends over 13 amino acids. Trimming removed 0 bases from V and 3 bases from J, with 9 bases in between. Germline V gene data show CDR1 as GTSNPN and CDR2 as SVGIG (reference sequence). This CDR3 reads CAWSVGGGYEQYF. CDR3 DNA sequence: TGTGCCTGGAGTGTAGGGGGAGGCTACGAGCAGTACTTC.

The chain combines TRBV6-4 with TRBJ1-2, with a tentative D call TRBD1 (5 bases). The V end lost 0 bases, the J end lost 4 bases, and 15 bases lay between the germline ends. Germline loops: CDR1 MRHNA, CDR2 SNTAGT. The CDR3 totals 16 residues. CDR3 nucleotides: TGTGCCAGCAGTGACTCAGGGGTCGACACCCTCTATGGCTACACCTTC. Protein: CASSDSGVDTLYGYTF.

The chain joins TRBV6-6 to TRBJ2-3; D is perhaps TRBD2 (5 bases). V was trimmed by 5 bases and J by 1 base, leaving 13 bases between them. The CDR3 runs to 15 residues. The germline V gene has CDR1 MNHNY and CDR2 SVGAGI (reference sequence). The CDR3 reads CASSTPGRGTDTQYF. In DNA form, the CDR3 reads TGTGCCAGCAGTACGCCGGGGAGAGGCACAGATACGCAGTATTTT.

The rearrangement joins TRBV6-5 to TRBJ2-1; 7 nucleotides line up with TRBD1. Looked up from germline, CDR1 is MNHEY and CDR2 is SVGAGI. The CDR3 is 15 amino acids. The J segment lost 2 bases and the V segment lost 6 bases, leaving 7 bases of the junction unmatched. The DNA of the CDR3 is TGTGCCAGCAGGCAGGGGGTCCTAGCCTACAATGAGCAGTTCTTC. Its translation is CASRQGVLAYNEQFF.

This clonotype has only one observation. The V call is TRBV24-1, the J call TRBJ2-3, with D uncertain. The CDR3 is 14 residues long. The V gene lost 3 bases and the J gene lost 0 bases, with 6 bases spanning the gap. Germline loops: CDR1 KGHDR, CDR2 SFDVKD. The CDR3 DNA is TGTGCCACCAGTGATGGCCATAGCACAGATACGCAGTATTTT. Its protein is CATSDGHSTDTQYF.

The rearrangement uses TRBV14 and TRBJ2-1, with TRBD2 matching over 9 bases. CDR3 length: 18 residues. Per the germline V gene, CDR1 is SGHDN and CDR2 is FVKESK. V was clipped by 0 bases and J by 3 bases; unmatched bases: 9. The DNA for the CDR3 is TGTGCCAGCAGCCAAGATCTTCCGCGGGAGGGGAACTACAATGAGCAGTTCTTC. It specifies CASSQDLPREGNYNEQFF.

V usage is TRBV6-5 and J usage is TRBJ1-5; D is unresolved. This CDR3 spans 14 amino acids. Germline CDR1 is MNHEY and CDR2 is SVGAGI. V shed 7 bases and J shed 6 bases, with 16 bases lying between them. The CDR3 nucleotides read TGTGCCAGCAACCAAGGAGGATTCAGTCAGCCCCAGCATTTT. This translates into CASNQGGFSQPQHF.

The CDR3 region has the DNA TGTGCCAGCAGCCAGACTAGCGGGAGAGAGACCCAGTTCTTC. Residues: CASSQTSGRETQFF. This chain uses TRBV7-2 with TRBJ2-1; 12 nucleotides agree with TRBD2. The CDR3 consists of 14 residues. CDR1 and CDR2 (germline): SGHTA, FQGNSA. J gave up 13 bases and V 5 bases, and 9 bases lay outside the gene matches.